This is a list of T cell receptor beta chains from one sample in a study of human T cells and chemical hapten exposure. Using its own MiXCR run on the RACE reads, TCRdb lists one record per CDR3 protein. The table records 180,000 or so distinct CDR3 sequences, 14% of them present only once. Sequencing was performed on whole blood, taken in connection with sensitization to the hapten diphenylcyclopropenone (DPC). These receptors were taken from a woman in her thirties with alopecia areata. Some clones in this sample may be carry-over from other donors' samples. CDR3s include the opening cysteine and the closing phenylalanine or tryptophan. A D gene is named only where the DNA matches it firmly. Some rows mark clone size as missing; the rest say once, few, many or name a class of expanded clone.

cdr3_aa cdr3_nt clone_size d_call j_call cdr3_length v_call
CASSFQGAVGQPQHF TGTGCCAGCAGCTTCCAGGGGGCAGTTGGTCAGCCCCAGCATTTT . TRBD1 TRBJ1-5 15 TRBV5-8
CASSLSGQGVEAFF TGTGCCAGCAGTTTATCCGGCCAGGGGGTTGAAGCTTTCTTT . TRBD1 TRBJ1-1 14 TRBV28
CASSIAPRGNTIYF TGTGCCAGCAGCATTGCGCCCCGTGGAAACACCATATATTTT . . TRBJ1-3 14 TRBV6-2/TRBV6-3
CSVDKGTNYGYTF TGCAGCGTTGATAAGGGAACTAACTATGGCTACACCTTC . . TRBJ1-2 13 TRBV29-1
CASSSGDTGNYGYTF TGTGCCAGCAGCTCAGGGGACACAGGCAACTATGGCTACACCTTC . . TRBJ1-2 15 TRBV12-3/TRBV12-4
CASSSGTSEFNEQFF TGCGCCAGCAGCTCCGGGACTAGCGAGTTCAATGAGCAGTTCTTC many TRBD2 TRBJ2-1 15 TRBV5-1
CSVEDRCTNSYNSPLHF TGCAGCGTTGAAGATCGATGCACCAACTCCTATAATTCACCCCTCCACTTT few . TRBJ1-6 17 TRBV29-1
CASSHQGSNTEAFF TGCGCCAGCAGCCACCAGGGGTCGAACACTGAAGCTTTCTTT . . TRBJ1-1 14 TRBV4-3
CASSLRGGRYTEAFF TGTGCCAGCAGCTTGAGGGGCGGACGTTACACTGAAGCTTTCTTT few . TRBJ1-1 15 TRBV5-5
CASITGLDTEAFF TGTGCCAGCATTACCGGGCTGGACACTGAAGCTTTCTTT many . TRBJ1-1 13 TRBV12-3/TRBV12-4
CASTPRGSYEQYF TGTGCCAGCACCCCCCGGGGGTCCTACGAGCAGTACTTC few . TRBJ2-7 13 TRBV5-4
CSVEDPVQRGAYYNEQFF TGCAGCGTTGAAGATCCCGTGCAGCGGGGGGCGTACTACAATGAGCAGTTCTTC . TRBD2 TRBJ2-1 18 TRBV29-1
CASSESLAGGRVYEQYF TGTGCCAGCAGTGAATCATTAGCGGGAGGCAGGGTCTACGAGCAGTACTTC . TRBD2 TRBJ2-7 17 TRBV2
CASSWTGANTEAFF TGTGCCAGCAGTTGGACAGGAGCCAACACTGAAGCTTTCTTT many TRBD1 TRBJ1-1 14 TRBV28
CASSPSPPVEASTDTQYF TGTGCCAGCTCACCATCTCCCCCCGTGGAGGCCAGCACAGATACGCAGTATTTT . . TRBJ2-3 18 TRBV18
CASSLTMINEQFF TGTGCCAGCAGCTTAACGATGATAAATGAGCAGTTCTTC . . TRBJ2-1 13 TRBV7-3
CSVGGGSASTDTQYF TGCAGCGTTGGGGGGGGATCCGCGAGTACAGATACGCAGTATTTT many TRBD2 TRBJ2-3 15 TRBV29-1
CASRTSGGPTQYF TGTGCCAGCCGGACTAGCGGGGGCCCTACGCAGTATTTT many TRBD2 TRBJ2-3 13 TRBV12-3/TRBV12-4
CSGTLANEQYF TGCAGCGGTACACTAGCGAACGAGCAGTACTTC . TRBD2 TRBJ2-7 11 TRBV29-1
CSVADGQSDQPQHF TGCAGCGTTGCGGACGGCCAGAGCGATCAGCCCCAGCATTTT . . TRBJ1-5 14 TRBV29-1
CSAPILGGTEAFF TGCAGTGCTCCGATCCTCGGAGGCACTGAAGCTTTCTTT . . TRBJ1-1 13 TRBV20-1
CASSQGFGGLGEKLFF TGTGCCAGCAGCCAAGGGTTTGGGGGTCTTGGTGAAAAACTGTTTTTT few . TRBJ1-4 16 TRBV3-1
CAISEFGTVSNQPQHF TGTGCCATCAGTGAGTTCGGGACAGTTAGCAATCAGCCCCAGCATTTT . TRBD1 TRBJ1-5 16 TRBV10-3
CASSRIPDTQYF TGTGCCAGCAGTCGGATCCCAGATACGCAGTATTTT many . TRBJ2-3 12 TRBV6-2/TRBV6-3
CSVDGPTDTQYF TGCAGCGTTGATGGCCCCACAGATACGCAGTATTTT . . TRBJ2-3 12 TRBV29-1
CASSSGYSSGNTIYF TGTGCCAGCTCATCGGGCTACTCCTCTGGAAACACCATATATTTT few . TRBJ1-3 15 TRBV18